The 21 T cell receptor beta chains listed next were all sequenced from one sample in a study of blood T cell repertoires in COVID-19. Produced via immunoSEQ multiplex PCR; TCRdb's table is partial and in-frame only. The data hold under 300,000 clones, with about 82% observed a single time. Sequencing was performed on peripheral blood. Receptors originate from a man at least 80 years old with acute or convalescent COVID-19.

The chain carries TRBV14 and TRBJ1-6, with a possible D match to TRBD1 (5 bases). Per germline, CDR1 SGHDN and CDR2 FVKESK. This CDR3 contains 13 residues. V dropped 2 bases and J dropped 14 bases, with 13 bases sitting between them. The CDR3, as DNA: TGTGCCAGCAGCCAACGGCGGGGCGGGTCCCTCCACTTT. This translates into CASSQRRGGSLHF. The variable domain in full, with the rest retrieved from reference TRBV14 and TRBJ1-6, is EAGVTQFPSHSVIEKGQTVTLRCDPISGHDNLYWYRRVMGKEIKFLLHFVKESKQDESGMPNNRFLAERTGGTYSTLKVQPAELEDSGVYFCASSQRRGGSLHFGNGTRLTVT.

V usage is TRBV7-6 and J usage is TRBJ2-1, with 9 bases aligning to TRBD2. The CDR3 has 17 amino acids. V dropped 8 bases and J dropped 4; count of bases not matched to a gene: 15. Looked up from germline, CDR1 is SGHVS and CDR2 is FNYEAQ. The CDR3 loop reads CASSRAGGPGGYNEQFF. The CDR3 coding sequence is TGTGCCAGCTCGAGAGCGGGGGGCCCGGGAGGGTACAATGAGCAGTTCTTC.

The rearrangement joins TRBV29-1 to TRBJ2-1, with D perhaps TRBD1 (6 bases). Trimming pared 4 bases from V and 6 bases from J, leaving 13 bases between. The V gene's germline CDR1 is SQVTM and CDR2 ANQGSEA. The CDR3 length is 13 residues. CDR3 coding DNA: TGCAGCGTTGTTTTCGGACAGCTCAATGAGCAGTTCTTC. Amino acids: CSVVFGQLNEQFF.

This chain connects TRBV24-1 to TRBJ1-2; D is undetermined. Germline values: CDR1 KGHDR, CDR2 SFDVKD. V dropped 0 bases and J dropped 8 bases, with 6 bases sitting between them. The CDR3 is 12 residues long. The CDR3 sequence: CATSDLQSGYTF. For the CDR3, the DNA is TGTGCCACCAGTGATTTGCAAAGCGGCTACACCTTC.

This chain joins TRBV15 and TRBJ1-6; TRBD1 is a possible D gene (6 bases). Germline V CDR1 and CDR2: LNHNV, YYDKDF (reference sequence). This CDR3 has 16 residues. With 3 bases removed from V and 9 bases from J, the gap between germline ends came to 18 bases. CDR3 in amino acids: CATSRELTGNASPLHF. The DNA for the CDR3 is TGTGCCACCAGCAGGGAATTAACAGGGAACGCTTCACCCCTCCACTTT.

This clone occurred once. The CDR3 loop is CARSLIIDSDYEQYF. CDR3 sequence (DNA): TGTGCCAGAAGCTTAATCATTGACAGTGACTACGAGCAGTACTTC. This sequence joins TRBV7-5 and TRBJ2-7; the table's D call, TRBD1, has no DNA check behind it. TRBV7-5 is recorded as a pseudogene. The CDR3 runs to 15 residues.

J is TRBJ2-5 and V is TRBV20-1; TRBD1 matches 7 bases. The CDR3 covers 15 residues. Trimming at V came to 3 bases and at J to 2 bases, leaving 9 bases not matched to a gene. CDR1 is DFQATT, CDR2 SNEGSKA, per germline (reference sequence). The CDR3 bases are TGCAGTGCTAGTCGGGACAGTTTTACGCAAGAGACCCAGTACTTC. It encodes CSASRDSFTQETQYF.

The rearrangement joins TRBV6-5 to TRBJ2-4; TRBD2 matches at 7 bases. Germline-derived CDR1 and CDR2 are MNHEY and SVGAGI. CDR3 length equals 12 residues. V dropped 7 bases and J dropped 6; count of bases not matched to a gene: 3. The DNA of the CDR3 is TGTGCCAGCACGGGAGGAGGAAACATTCAGTACTTC. Its translation is CASTGGGNIQYF.

The rearrangement joins TRBV11-2 to TRBJ1-1; D not resolved. In germline, CDR1 is SGHAT, CDR2 FQNNGV. This CDR3 has 13 residues. Trimming stripped 0 bases from V and 9 bases from J, with 11 bases between. The CDR3 loop is CASSLEEGLQAFF. In DNA, the CDR3 is TGTGCCAGCAGCTTAGAGGAGGGCCTTCAAGCTTTCTTT.

In nucleotides, the CDR3 is TGCGCCAGCAGCCCGGGTTCTCCGGGCAATCAGCCCCAGCATTTT. It codes for CASSPGSPGNQPQHF. The chain combines TRBV4-1 with TRBJ1-5; D gene uncertain. The V end was cut by 4 bases, the J end by 2 bases, with 12 bases between. Per germline, CDR1 MGHRA and CDR2 YSYEKL. The CDR3 length is 15 residues.

A single count supports this clone. This chain uses TRBV3-1 (or the pseudogene TRBV3-2) with TRBJ1-2; no definite D call. The CDR3 extends over 13 amino acids. Trimming pared 0 bases from V and 8 bases from J, leaving 10 bases between. Germline V CDR1 and CDR2: LGHDT, YNNKEL (reference sequence). As DNA, the CDR3 is TGTGCCAGCAGCCAAGATCGACAAAGGGGCTACACCTTC. It specifies CASSQDRQRGYTF.

Turning to this clone: This same CDR3 is encoded by further DNA sequences in the sample. This chain connects TRBV5-1 to TRBJ1-3; 8 bases match TRBD1. This CDR3 has 14 residues. Germline CDR1 SGHRS, CDR2 YFSETQ. Trimming took 4 bases from V and 3 from J; bases not matched to a gene: 3. The CDR3 here is CASSLGQGGNTIYF. CDR3 nucleotides: TGCGCCAGCAGCCTCGGACAGGGTGGAAACACCATATATTTT.

V and J are TRBV19 and TRBJ1-5; 9 positions match TRBD1. The germline CDR1 and CDR2 sequences are LNHDA and SQIVND (reference sequence). With V trimmed by 6 bases and J by 4 bases, 4 bases remained unmatched. CDR3 length: 14 amino acids. Here the CDR3 reads CASSRTGANQPQHF. In DNA form, the CDR3 reads TGTGCCAGTAGCCGGACAGGGGCTAATCAGCCCCAGCATTTT.

A single count supports this clone. The rearrangement joins TRBV27 to TRBJ2-7; 8 nucleotides align to TRBD2. This CDR3 comprises 14 residues. Germline values: CDR1 MNHEY, CDR2 SMNVEV (reference sequence). With V trimmed by 6 bases and J by 7 bases, 11 bases remained unmatched. The DNA for the CDR3 is TGTGCCAGCAGCCCGCTAGCGGGCTCCGGTGAGCAGTACTTC. It translates to CASSPLAGSGEQYF.

V is TRBV5-1 and J is TRBJ1-4; D ambiguous. V lost 2 bases and J lost 0, with 5 bases in between. The CDR3 spans 14 residues. The V gene's germline CDR1 is SGHRS and CDR2 YFSETQ. The CDR3 DNA reads as TGCGCCAGCAGCTTCCAGTCAACTAATGAAAAACTGTTTTTT. Translating it yields CASSFQSTNEKLFF. Together with reference TRBV5-1 and TRBJ1-4, the CDR3 gives the full variable domain: KAGVTQTPRYLIKTRGQQVTLSCSPISGHRSVSWYQQTPGQGLQFLFEYFSETQRNKGNFPGRFSGRQFSNSRSEMNVSTLELGDSALYLCASSFQSTNEKLFFGSGTQLSVL.

The rearrangement links TRBV7-9 to TRBJ2-7, with 7 bases that match TRBD2. CDR3 length: 15 amino acids. V gave up 3 bases and J gave up 4 bases; unmatched junction bases: 9. The germline CDR1 and CDR2 sequences are SEHNR and FQNEAQ (reference sequence). CDR3 sequence (DNA): TGTGCCAGCAGCTTGGGGGGTAGCGGGTCTTACGAGCAGTACTTC. Protein sequence: CASSLGGSGSYEQYF. The full variable domain, with the rest looked up from reference TRBV7-9 and TRBJ2-7, is DTGVSQNPRHKITKRGQNVTFRCDPISEHNRLYWYRQTLGQGPEFLTYFQNEAQLEKSRLLSDRFSAERPKGSFSTLEIQRTEQGDSAMYLCASSLGGSGSYEQYFGPGTRLTVT.

V usage is TRBV7-8 and J usage is TRBJ1-2, with D possibly being TRBD1 (6 bases). The CDR3 is 14 amino acids. Germline V gene sequence: CDR1 SGHVS, CDR2 FQNEAQ. V lost 5 bases and J 4 bases, leaving 14 bases between the germline ends. CDR3 residues: CASSLDSSVYGYTF. CDR3 DNA sequence: TGTGCCAGCAGCCTGGACAGCTCTGTCTATGGCTACACCTTC. The variable domain in full, with the rest retrieved from reference TRBV7-8 and TRBJ1-2, is GAGVSQSPRYKVAKRGQDVALRCDPISGHVSLFWYQQALGQGPEFLTYFQNEAQLDKSGLPSDRFFAERPEGSVSTLKIQRTQQEDSAVYLCASSLDSSVYGYTFGSGTRLTVV.

Only a few counts were recorded for this clone. The V and J genes are TRBV13 and TRBJ2-6; 12 bases map to TRBD1. The CDR3 runs 20 residues. V was clipped by 5 bases and J by 0 bases; unmatched bases: 11. Germline CDR1 reads PRHDT; CDR2 reads FYEKMQ (reference sequence). The CDR3 region is CASSTYKRDRGRSGANVLTF. The CDR3 DNA reads as TGTGCCAGCAGCACTTACAAGCGGGACAGGGGGCGCTCTGGGGCCAACGTCCTGACTTTC.

The sample holds one count of this clone. The genes are TRBV20-1 and TRBJ1-4; D is ambiguous. Deletions cut 3 bases from V and 5 bases from J, with 13 bases between. CDR1 DFQATT and CDR2 SNEGSKA come from the germline V gene (reference sequence). The CDR3 is made up of 14 amino acids. For the CDR3, the DNA is TGCAGTGCTAGTTCCCGACTGAGAAATGAAAAACTGTTTTTT. As protein: CSASSRLRNEKLFF.

The chain combines TRBV20-1 with TRBJ2-3; the match to TRBD2 covers 11 bases. The CDR3 length is 16 residues. CDR1 and CDR2 from the germline V gene are DFQATT and SNEGSKA (reference sequence). After removal of 3 bases from V and 4 bases from J, the junction contained 9 bases not matched to a gene. The chain's CDR3 is CSASLRTSGLSDTQYF. The CDR3 DNA reads as TGCAGTGCTAGTCTGAGGACTAGCGGGCTGTCAGATACGCAGTATTTT.

This clone was counted between two and nine times. This chain links TRBV11-2 with TRBJ1-2; D is undetermined. Germline V gene sequence: CDR1 SGHAT, CDR2 FQNNGV. With 1 base removed from V and 8 bases from J, the gap between germline ends came to 17 bases. The length of the CDR3 is 15 residues. In nucleotides, the CDR3 is TGTGCCAGCAGCTTAGTCGGAAGAGGGTTGGGCGGCTACACCTTC. It is translated as CASSLVGRGLGGYTF.